The clone carrying this TCR beta chain was counted between two and nine times. What it binds is not known. Reverse transcription of extracted RNA yielded cDNA, which provided the sequencing template. Measured with immunoSEQ multiplex PCR; TCRdb has only the in-frame clones, and not every one. The table includes roughly 120,000 clones, approximately 59% detected once. Germline values: CDR1 SGHTA, CDR2 FQGNSA. The CDR3 runs 15 residues. The V segment lost 5 bases and the J segment 4 bases; nucleotides outside the gene matches: 6. The treatment here: oral pan-JAK inhibitor, 5-10 mg twice daily. The data are from a study of CD8+ T cells in alopecia areata. Study-level information: Patients took tofacitinib for 6 to 18 months, followed by 6 drug-free months. The share of scalp area affected provided the severity score for treated patients. Notes on the study in general: TCRs were shared less clearly across patients than in mice, possibly for HLA-related reasons. In lesional scalp, particularly from alopecia totalis/universalis, clonality was higher than in normal scalp.

The V and J genes are TRBV7-2 and TRBJ2-3, with 10 positions matching TRBD2. The starting material was CD8+ T cells sorted from blood, obtained at week 4, from a patient treated with tofacitinib. This receptor was obtained from a human donor with alopecia areata. CDR3 bases: TGTGCCAGCAGCCCCAGCGGGGGGGACCCAGATACGCAGTATTTT. This gives the protein CASSPSGGDPDTQYF.